The sequence of this TCR beta chain was determined in a study of blood T cells in healthy people across ages. The table lists this clonotype with a few counts. Relative to the germline gene, one junction end is altered; a read error may explain this. It was with a sample-barcoded 5' primer and a J-beta primer mix that a second PCR of about 6 to 12 cycles was run. TCRdb re-called the 5' RACE reads with MiXCR, one entry per CDR3 protein. The sample holds 540,000 or so distinct CDR3 sequences, 24% seen once. Per the germline V gene, CDR1 is LNHDA and CDR2 is SQIVND (reference sequence). The length of the CDR3 is 11 residues. These data were also reused for a study on T cells of mothers and their children.

The sample was blood. The V call is TRBV19, the J call TRBJ1-5; D is uncertain. The receptor was isolated from a boy between 10 and 17 years old in good health. CDR3: CASSNNQPQHF. The DNA of the CDR3 is TGCGCCAGTAGCAACAATCAGCCCCAGCATTTT.